This T cell receptor beta chain was obtained from a study of shared clonotypes between healthy human individuals. This CDR3 region has 15 residues. J was trimmed by 4 bases and V by 6 bases; bases with no gene match: 7. The germline gives CDR1 MNHEY, CDR2 SVGAGI. TCRdb's table, derived via immunoSEQ multiplex PCR, lists solely in-frame clones and lacks some. The sample holds millions of clones, roughly 94% seen once. This receptor was taken from a young man in good health. The chain recombines TRBV6-5 with TRBJ2-3; 10 bases agree with TRBD2. The sequenced sample consisted of naive CD4+ T cells sorted from blood. Subset specified: CD45RA+ positively selected. Here the CDR3 reads CASRELAGRADTQYF. CDR3 nucleotides: TGTGCCAGCAGGGAACTAGCGGGGAGAGCAGATACGCAGTATTTT.